This TCR beta chain was observed in a study of identical twins. Concerning this clonotype: The antigen is unknown.

Study findings and constraints: Twins' surplus sharing was weaker for beta out-of-frame sequences. Fewer insertions marked abundant cord blood beta clonotypes; young adult naive trended weakly, memory not at all.

The CDR3 length is 14 residues. Trimming took 6 bases from V and 4 from J, leaving 12 bases between them. Addition of a universal primer site occurred through template switching, and cDNA carried unique molecular identifiers. TCRdb recomputed calls from the 5' RACE reads with MiXCR, one row per CDR3 protein. The data hold 510,000 or so distinct CDR3 sequences, with nearly 15% observed a single time. The data were also submitted as part of a second study, on yellow fever vaccine responses in identical twins.

Sequencing input: CD4+ T cells sorted from blood. The V call is TRBV12-3 or TRBV12-4, the J call TRBJ2-2; no firm D call. This TCR was recovered from a woman in her late teens or twenties in good health. The CDR3 nucleotides read TGTGCCAGCAGCCCTGCGCGGACCACCGGGGAGCTGTTTTTT. It specifies CASSPARTTGELFF.